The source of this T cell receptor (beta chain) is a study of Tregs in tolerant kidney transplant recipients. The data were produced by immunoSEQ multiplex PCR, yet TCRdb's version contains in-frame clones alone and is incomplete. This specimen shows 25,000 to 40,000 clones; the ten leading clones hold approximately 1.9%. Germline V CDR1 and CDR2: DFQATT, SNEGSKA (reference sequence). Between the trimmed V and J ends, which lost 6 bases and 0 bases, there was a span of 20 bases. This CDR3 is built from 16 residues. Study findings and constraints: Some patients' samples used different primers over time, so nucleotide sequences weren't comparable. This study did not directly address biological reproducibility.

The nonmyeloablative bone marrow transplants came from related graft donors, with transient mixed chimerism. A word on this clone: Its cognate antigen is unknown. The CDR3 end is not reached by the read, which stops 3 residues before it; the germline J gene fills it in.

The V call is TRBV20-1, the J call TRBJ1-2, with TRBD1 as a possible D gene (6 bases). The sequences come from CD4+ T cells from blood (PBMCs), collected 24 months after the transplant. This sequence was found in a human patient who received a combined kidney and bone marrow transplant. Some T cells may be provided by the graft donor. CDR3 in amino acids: CSAPDPQGPANYGYTF. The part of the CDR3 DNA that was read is TGCAGTGCGCCAGACCCACAGGGCCCAGCTAACTATGGC.